Listed below are T cell receptor beta chains from one sample, sequenced in a study of T cells expressing NK-cell markers. TCRdb re-called the 5' RACE reads and gives one entry per CDR3 protein, without DNA. The sample's table shows 550,000 to 600,000 distinct CDR3 sequences. The sequencing input was blood T cells: a sorted CD56 or NKG2C T cell subset, CD4+ or CD8+ T cells, or bulk PBMC T cells (not recorded which). These receptors all stem from a man between 18 and 35 years old in good health. Both conserved end residues are part of each CDR3. The order of the fields is J gene, V gene, CDR3 protein.

J gene: TRBJ1-1
V gene: TRBV7-9
CDR3 protein: CASSSWTDPEAFF

J gene: TRBJ2-2
V gene: TRBV5-1
CDR3 protein: CATTDRIANTGELFF

J gene: TRBJ2-3
V gene: TRBV20-1
CDR3 protein: CSARGLGLAGATGTDTQYF

J gene: TRBJ1-5
V gene: TRBV7-8
CDR3 protein: CASSSHPGQGNRVWPQHF

J gene: TRBJ1-2
V gene: TRBV10-3
CDR3 protein: CAISDQKQGGGYGYTF

J gene: TRBJ1-6
V gene: TRBV25-1
CDR3 protein: CASVSGSYNSPLHF

J gene: TRBJ2-2
V gene: TRBV25-1
CDR3 protein: CASSGESGSWTTGELFF

J gene: TRBJ1-3
V gene: TRBV29-1
CDR3 protein: CSVQGDSLSGNTIYF

J gene: TRBJ2-1
V gene: TRBV5-1
CDR3 protein: CASSDQYNEQFF

J gene: TRBJ2-7
V gene: TRBV20-1
CDR3 protein: CSATDRDTNYEQYF

J gene: TRBJ2-1
V gene: TRBV6-2/TRBV6-3
CDR3 protein: CASSYSRGLAFNEQFF

J gene: TRBJ2-3
V gene: TRBV7-2
CDR3 protein: CASRPPGYMADTQYF

J gene: TRBJ2-3
V gene: TRBV6-8
CDR3 protein: CATSFLADSTDTQYF

J gene: TRBJ2-1
V gene: TRBV6-4
CDR3 protein: CASSEKQSSYNEQFF

J gene: TRBJ2-1
V gene: TRBV12-3/TRBV12-4
CDR3 protein: CASSLRQTRGTSTFF

J gene: TRBJ2-1
V gene: TRBV24-1
CDR3 protein: CATSDLRLAGDLGNEQFF